Sequencing of this T cell receptor (beta chain) was carried out in a study of T cell repertoires in cytomegalovirus infection. Overall study context: Based on public TCR beta signatures, there were indications of CMV infection and of a matching HLA type.

This clonotype was found a few times. The antigen is not known. CDR3 length equals 14 residues. V was pared by 2 bases and J by 10 bases, with 15 bases between. Germline V gives CDR1 MNHEY, CDR2 SMNVEV (reference sequence). Via MiXCR, TCRdb re-called the reads, giving one row per CDR3 protein. The table has about a million distinct CDR3 sequences, approximately 31% seen once. This specimen consisted of cultured CD8+ T cells from PBMCs, obtained from culture after CMV antigen stimulation. The chain links TRBV27 to TRBJ2-1; D perhaps matches TRBD2 (6 bases). This sequence originates from a human donor in good health (CMV status not recorded). Some clones in this sample may be carry-over from other donors' samples. The CDR3 bases are TGTGCCAGCAGTTTAGGTGGGATGGCGGGGGAGCAGTTCTTC. It specifies CASSLGGMAGEQFF.